This T cell receptor beta chain was identified during a study of T cell responses to AZD1222 COVID-19 vaccine. Method: immunoSEQ multiplex PCR; TCRdb's copy keeps in-frame clones and lacks some. Here the sample spans 150,000 to 200,000 clones, around nine tenths being singletons. The V and J ends lost 3 bases and 0 bases respectively, with 12 bases between them. Germline assignment: CDR1 LNHDA and CDR2 SQIVND (reference sequence). The CDR3 is made up of 16 amino acids. The source is an adult who received the AZD1222 COVID-19 vaccine. V is TRBV19 and J is TRBJ1-5; TRBD1 is a possible D gene (5 bases). Source: peripheral blood, taken 28 days after the second AZD1222 dose. The CDR3 nucleotides read TGTGCCAGTAGTATCGACGGGGGGAATAGCAATCAGCCCCAGCATTTT. Translated, it gives CASSIDGGNSNQPQHF.